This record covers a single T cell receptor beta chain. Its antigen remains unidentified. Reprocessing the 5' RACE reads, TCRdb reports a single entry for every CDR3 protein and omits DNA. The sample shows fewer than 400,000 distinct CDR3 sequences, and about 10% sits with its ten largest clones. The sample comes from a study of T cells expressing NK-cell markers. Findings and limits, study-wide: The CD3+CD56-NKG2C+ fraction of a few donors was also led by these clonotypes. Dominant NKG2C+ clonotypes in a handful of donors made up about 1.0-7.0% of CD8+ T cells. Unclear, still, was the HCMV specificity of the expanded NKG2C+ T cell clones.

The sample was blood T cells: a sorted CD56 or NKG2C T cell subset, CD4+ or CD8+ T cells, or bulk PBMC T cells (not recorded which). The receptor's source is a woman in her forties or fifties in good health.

CDR3 residues: CASSGPIAGSYNEQFF. The rearrangement joins TRBV25-1 to TRBJ2-1; there is no DNA to check the TCRdb D call of TRBD2. Germline V gene data show CDR1 as MGHDK and CDR2 as SYGVNS. CDR3 length: 16 amino acids.